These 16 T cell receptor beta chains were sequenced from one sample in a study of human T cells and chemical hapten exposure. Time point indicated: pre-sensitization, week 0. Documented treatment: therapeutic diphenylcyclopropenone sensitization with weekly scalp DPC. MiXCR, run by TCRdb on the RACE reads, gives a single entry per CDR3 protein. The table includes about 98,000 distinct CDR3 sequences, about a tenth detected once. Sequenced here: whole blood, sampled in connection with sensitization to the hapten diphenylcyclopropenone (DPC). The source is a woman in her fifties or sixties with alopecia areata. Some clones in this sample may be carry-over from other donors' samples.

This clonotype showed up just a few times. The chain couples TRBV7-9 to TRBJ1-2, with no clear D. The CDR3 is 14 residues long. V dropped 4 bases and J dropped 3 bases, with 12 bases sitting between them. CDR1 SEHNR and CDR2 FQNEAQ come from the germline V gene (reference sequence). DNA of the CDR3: TGTGCCAGCAGCTACTCGGCCGGAGACTATGGCTACACCTTC. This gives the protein CASSYSAGDYGYTF.

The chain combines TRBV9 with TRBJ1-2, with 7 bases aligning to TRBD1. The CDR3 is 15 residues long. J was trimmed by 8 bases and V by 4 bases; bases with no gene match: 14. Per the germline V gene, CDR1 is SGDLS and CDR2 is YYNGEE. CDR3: CASSSQQGSTRGYTF. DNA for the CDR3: TGTGCCAGCAGCTCCCAACAGGGGAGCACGAGGGGCTACACCTTC.

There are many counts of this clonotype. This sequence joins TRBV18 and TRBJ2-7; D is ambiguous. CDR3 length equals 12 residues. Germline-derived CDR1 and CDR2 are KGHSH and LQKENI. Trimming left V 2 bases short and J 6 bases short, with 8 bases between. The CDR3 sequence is CASSPGASEQYF. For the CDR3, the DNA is TGTGCCAGCTCACCAGGAGCCTCCGAGCAGTACTTC.

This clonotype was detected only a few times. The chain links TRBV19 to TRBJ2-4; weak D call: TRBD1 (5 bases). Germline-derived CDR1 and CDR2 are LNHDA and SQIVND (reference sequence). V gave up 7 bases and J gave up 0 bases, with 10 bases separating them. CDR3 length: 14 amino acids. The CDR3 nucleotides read TGTGCCAGTACCATGGACAAAGCCAAAAACATTCAGTACTTC. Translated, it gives CASTMDKAKNIQYF.

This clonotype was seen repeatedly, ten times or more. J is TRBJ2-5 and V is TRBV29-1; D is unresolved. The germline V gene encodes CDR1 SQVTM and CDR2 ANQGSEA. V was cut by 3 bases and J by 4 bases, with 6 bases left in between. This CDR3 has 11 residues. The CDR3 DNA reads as TGCAGCGTTGAGGCCTTAGAGACCCAGTACTTC. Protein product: CSVEALETQYF.

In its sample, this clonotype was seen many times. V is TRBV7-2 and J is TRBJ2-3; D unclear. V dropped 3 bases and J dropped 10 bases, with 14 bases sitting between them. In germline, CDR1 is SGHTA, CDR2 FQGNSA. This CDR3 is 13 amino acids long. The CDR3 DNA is TGTGCCAGCAGCTTCCCTGACTCCGGCGCGCAGTATTTT. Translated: CASSFPDSGAQYF.

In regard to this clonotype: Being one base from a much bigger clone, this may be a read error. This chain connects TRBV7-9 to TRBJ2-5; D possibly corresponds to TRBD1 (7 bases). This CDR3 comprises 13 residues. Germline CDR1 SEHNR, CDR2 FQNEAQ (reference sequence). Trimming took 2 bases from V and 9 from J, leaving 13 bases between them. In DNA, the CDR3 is TGTGCCAGCAGCTTACTGCAGGGGGAGGCCCAGTACTTC. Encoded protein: CASSLLQGEAQYF.

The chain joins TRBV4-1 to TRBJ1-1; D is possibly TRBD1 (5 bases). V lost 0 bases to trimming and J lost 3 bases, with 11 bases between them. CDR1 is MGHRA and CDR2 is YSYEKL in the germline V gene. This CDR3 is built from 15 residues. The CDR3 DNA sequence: TGCGCCAGCAGCCAAGATGGGGGAGGGGACACTGAAGCTTTCTTT. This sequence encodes CASSQDGGGDTEAFF.

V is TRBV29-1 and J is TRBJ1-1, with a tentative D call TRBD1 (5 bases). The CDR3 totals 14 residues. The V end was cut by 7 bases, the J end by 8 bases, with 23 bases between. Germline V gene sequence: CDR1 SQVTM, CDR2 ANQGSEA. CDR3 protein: CSAPFRDGAREAFF. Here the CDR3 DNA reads TGCAGCGCCCCTTTCCGGGATGGGGCCAGGGAAGCTTTCTTT. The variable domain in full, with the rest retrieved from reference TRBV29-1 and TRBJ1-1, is SAVISQKPSRDICQRGTSLTIQCQVDSQVTMMFWYRQQPGQSLTLIATANQGSEATYESGFVIDKFPISRPNLTFSTLTVSNMSPEDSSIYLCSAPFRDGAREAFFGQGTRLTVV.

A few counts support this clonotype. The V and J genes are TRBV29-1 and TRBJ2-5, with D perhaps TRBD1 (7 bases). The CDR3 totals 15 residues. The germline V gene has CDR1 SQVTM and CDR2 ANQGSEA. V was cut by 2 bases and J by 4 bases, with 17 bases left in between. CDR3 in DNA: TGCAGCGTTGAAATGGAGGGGGCATGGACAGAGACCCAGTACTTC. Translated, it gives CSVEMEGAWTETQYF.

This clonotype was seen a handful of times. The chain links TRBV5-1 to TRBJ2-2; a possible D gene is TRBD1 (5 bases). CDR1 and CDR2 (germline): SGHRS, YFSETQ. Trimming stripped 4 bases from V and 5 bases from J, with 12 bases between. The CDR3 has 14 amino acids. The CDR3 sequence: CASSLRQLTGELFF. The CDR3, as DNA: TGCGCCAGCAGCCTCCGACAGTTAACCGGGGAGCTGTTTTTT.

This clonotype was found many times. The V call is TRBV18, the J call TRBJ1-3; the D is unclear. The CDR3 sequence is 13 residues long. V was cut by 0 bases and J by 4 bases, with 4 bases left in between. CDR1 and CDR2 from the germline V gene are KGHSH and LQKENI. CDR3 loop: CASSPPPGNTIYF. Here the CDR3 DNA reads TGTGCCAGCTCACCACCGCCAGGAAACACCATATATTTT.

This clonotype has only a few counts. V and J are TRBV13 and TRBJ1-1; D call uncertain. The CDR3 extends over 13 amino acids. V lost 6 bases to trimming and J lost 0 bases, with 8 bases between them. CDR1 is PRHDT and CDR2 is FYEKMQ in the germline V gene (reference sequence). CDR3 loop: CASSPTMNTEAFF. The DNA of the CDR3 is TGTGCCAGCAGTCCCACTATGAACACTGAAGCTTTCTTT.

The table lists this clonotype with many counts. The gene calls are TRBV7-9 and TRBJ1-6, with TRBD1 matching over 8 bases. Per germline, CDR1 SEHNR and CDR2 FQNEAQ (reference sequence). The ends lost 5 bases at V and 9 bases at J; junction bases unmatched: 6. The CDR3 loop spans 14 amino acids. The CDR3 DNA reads TGTGCCAGCAGCCCCGGACAGGGCGGTTCACCCCTCCACTTT. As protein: CASSPGQGGSPLHF.

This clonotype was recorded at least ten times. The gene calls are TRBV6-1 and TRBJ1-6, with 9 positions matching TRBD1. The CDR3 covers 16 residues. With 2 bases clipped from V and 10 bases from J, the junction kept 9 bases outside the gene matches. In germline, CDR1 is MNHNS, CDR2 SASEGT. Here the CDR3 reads CASSESTQGAGSPLHF. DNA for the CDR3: TGTGCCAGCAGTGAATCGACACAGGGGGCCGGATCACCCCTCCACTTT.

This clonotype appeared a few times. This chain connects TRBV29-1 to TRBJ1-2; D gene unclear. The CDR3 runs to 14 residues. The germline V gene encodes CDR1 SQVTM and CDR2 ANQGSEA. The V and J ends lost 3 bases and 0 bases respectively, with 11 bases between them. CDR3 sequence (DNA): TGCAGCGTTGACGGCGAGGAGGCTAACTATGGCTACACCTTC. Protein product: CSVDGEEANYGYTF.